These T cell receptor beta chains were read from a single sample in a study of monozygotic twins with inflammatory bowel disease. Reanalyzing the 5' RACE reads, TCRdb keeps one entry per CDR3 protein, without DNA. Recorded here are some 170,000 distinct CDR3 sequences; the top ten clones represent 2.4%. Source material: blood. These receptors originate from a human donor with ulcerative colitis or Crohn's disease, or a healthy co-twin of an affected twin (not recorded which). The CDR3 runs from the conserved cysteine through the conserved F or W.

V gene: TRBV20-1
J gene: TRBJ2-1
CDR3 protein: CSARVGSGKYNEQFF

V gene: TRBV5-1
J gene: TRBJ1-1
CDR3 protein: CASSPSPGTGGSAFF

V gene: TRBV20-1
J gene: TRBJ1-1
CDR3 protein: CSARDTGAGTEAFF

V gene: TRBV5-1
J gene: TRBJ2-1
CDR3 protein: CASSYQGPNYNEQFF

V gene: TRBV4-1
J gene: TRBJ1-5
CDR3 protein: CASSQVWERGRGDNRNQPQHF

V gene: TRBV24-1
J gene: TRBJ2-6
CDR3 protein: CATSSPRGGSGANVLTF

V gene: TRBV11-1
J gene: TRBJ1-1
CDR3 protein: CASSPHVGGGGTEAFF

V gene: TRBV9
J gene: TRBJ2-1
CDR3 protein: CASSASGGGAGNEQFF

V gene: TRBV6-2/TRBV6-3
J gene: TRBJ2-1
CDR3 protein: CASSPREREQFF

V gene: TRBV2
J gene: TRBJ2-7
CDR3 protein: CASKMGSGEPYEQYF

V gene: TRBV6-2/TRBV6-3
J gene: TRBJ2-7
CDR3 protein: CASSYSREQYF

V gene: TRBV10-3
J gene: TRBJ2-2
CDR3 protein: CAIRGTENTGELFF

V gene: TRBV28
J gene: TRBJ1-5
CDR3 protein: CASTPGEGNQPQHF

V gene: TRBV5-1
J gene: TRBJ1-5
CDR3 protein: CASSLDRPFTHNQPQHF

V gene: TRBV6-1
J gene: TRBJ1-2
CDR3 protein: CASREGRNLFRGYTF

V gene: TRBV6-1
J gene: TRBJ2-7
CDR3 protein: CASSQRGTGNEQYF

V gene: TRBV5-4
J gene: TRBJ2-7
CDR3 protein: CASSLVTRSYEQYF

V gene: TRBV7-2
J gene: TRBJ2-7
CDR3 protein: CASSSGPYYEQYF

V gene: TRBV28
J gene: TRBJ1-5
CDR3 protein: CASSFPDRGFNSNQPQHF

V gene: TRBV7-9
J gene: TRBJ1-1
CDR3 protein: CASSLNRYGTEAFF

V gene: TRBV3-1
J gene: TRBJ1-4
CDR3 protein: CASSQDRPGGGNEKLFF

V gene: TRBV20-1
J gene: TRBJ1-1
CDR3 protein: CSARDTGTANTEAFF

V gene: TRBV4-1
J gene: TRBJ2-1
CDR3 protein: CASTLLGAESPQFF

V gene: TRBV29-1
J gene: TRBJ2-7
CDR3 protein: CSVAIRGREQYF

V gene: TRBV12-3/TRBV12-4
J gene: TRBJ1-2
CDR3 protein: CASSHRGPTNYGYTF

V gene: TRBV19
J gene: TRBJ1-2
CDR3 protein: CASSIDGIYGYTF

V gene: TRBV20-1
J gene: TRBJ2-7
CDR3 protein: CSAQPSDGGYEQYF

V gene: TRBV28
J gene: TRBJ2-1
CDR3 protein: CASSFYRMEGNNEQFF

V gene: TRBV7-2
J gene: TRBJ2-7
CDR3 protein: CASSSLGLAGGSYEQYF

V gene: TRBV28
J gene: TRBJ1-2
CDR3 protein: CASSTPTTGTYNYGYTF

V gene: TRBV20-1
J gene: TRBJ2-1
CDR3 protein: CSARGGDSGSYNEQFF

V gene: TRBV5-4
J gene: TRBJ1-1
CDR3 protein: CASSQRGTEAFF

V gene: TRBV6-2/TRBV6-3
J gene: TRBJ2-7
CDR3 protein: CASIMSGNHYEQYF

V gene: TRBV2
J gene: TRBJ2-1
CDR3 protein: CASSDRVRGNEQFF

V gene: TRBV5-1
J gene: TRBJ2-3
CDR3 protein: CASSFQGVGTDTQYF

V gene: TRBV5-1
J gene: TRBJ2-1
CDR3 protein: CASSTNSGTGKGEQFF

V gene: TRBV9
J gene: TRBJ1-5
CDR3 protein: CASSIGAGTGGNQPQHF

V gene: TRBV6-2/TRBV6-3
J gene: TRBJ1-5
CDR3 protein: CASTKQGSPYQPQHF

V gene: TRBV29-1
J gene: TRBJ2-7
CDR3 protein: CSVNQGRPEQYF

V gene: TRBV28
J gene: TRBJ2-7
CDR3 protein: CASNNRDRSPYEQYF

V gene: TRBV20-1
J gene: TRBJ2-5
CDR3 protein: CSAGATEETQYF

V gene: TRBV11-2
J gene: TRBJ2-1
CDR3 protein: CASSLEGTSGRYYNEQFF

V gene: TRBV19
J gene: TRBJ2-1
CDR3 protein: CASSIVLLASGSYNEQFF

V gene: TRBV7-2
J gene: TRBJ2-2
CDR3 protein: CASSFTFGAGELFF

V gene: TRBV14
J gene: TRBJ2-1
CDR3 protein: CASSQDPGNSYNEQFF

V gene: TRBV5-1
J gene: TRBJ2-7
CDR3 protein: CASSTTSGSYEQYF

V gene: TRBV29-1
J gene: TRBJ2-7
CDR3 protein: CSVVPAKGRETGEQYF